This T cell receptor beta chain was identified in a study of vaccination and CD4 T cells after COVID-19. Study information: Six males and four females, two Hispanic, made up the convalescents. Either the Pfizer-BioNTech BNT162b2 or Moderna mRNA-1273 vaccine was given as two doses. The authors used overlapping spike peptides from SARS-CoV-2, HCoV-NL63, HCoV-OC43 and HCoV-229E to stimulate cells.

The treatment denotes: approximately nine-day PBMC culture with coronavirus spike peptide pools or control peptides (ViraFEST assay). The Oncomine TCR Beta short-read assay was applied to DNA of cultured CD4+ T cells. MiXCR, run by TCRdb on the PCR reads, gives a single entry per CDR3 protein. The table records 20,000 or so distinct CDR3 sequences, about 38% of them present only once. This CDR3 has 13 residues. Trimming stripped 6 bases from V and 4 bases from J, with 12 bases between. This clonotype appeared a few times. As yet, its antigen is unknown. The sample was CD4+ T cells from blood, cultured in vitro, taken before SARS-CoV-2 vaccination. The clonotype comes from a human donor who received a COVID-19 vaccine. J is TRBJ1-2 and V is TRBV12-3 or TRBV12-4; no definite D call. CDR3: CASSPDRRYGYTF. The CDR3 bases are TGTGCCAGCAGCCCGGACCGACGCTATGGCTACACCTTC.